The 11 T cell receptor beta chains below all came from one sample that was sequenced in a study of shared clonotypes between healthy human individuals. Method: immunoSEQ multiplex PCR; TCRdb's copy keeps in-frame clones and lacks some. The sample yields around 610,000 clones, approximately 96% seen once. As defined, naive CD8 cells were CD45RO-negative and positively selected for CCR7, with terminally differentiated effector memory CD45RA+ cells excluded. Specimen: naive CD8+ T cells sorted from blood. Receptors originate from a woman aged 25-40 years in good health.

The chain links TRBV7-9 to TRBJ2-1, with D perhaps given as TRBD1 or TRBD2 (5 bases each). The CDR3 contains 12 residues. The germline V gene encodes CDR1 SEHNR and CDR2 FQNEAQ (reference sequence). CDR3 nucleotide sequence: TGTGGCAACACATCCTGGGGGAATGAGCAGTTCTTC. It is translated as CGNTSWGNEQFF. Full variable domain (missing parts from reference TRBV7-9 and TRBJ2-1): DTGVSQNPRHKITKRGQNVTFRCDPISEHNRLYWYRQTLGQGPEFLTYFQNEAQLEKSRLLSDRFSAERPKGSFSTLEIQRTEQGDSAMYLCGNTSWGNEQFFGPGTRLTVL.

The rearrangement links TRBV6-1 to TRBJ1-6; D unclear. The ends were cut back, 3 bases at V and 6 bases at J, with 9 bases in the middle. CDR1 and CDR2 (germline): MNHNS, SASEGT. The CDR3 consists of 14 residues. CDR3 in amino acids: CASSEPVGNSPLHF. The DNA for the CDR3 is TGTGCCAGCAGTGAGCCTGTAGGTAATTCACCCCTCCACTTT.

V is TRBV30 and J is TRBJ2-3; possibly TRBD1 for D (5 bases). Germline CDR1 and CDR2: GTSNPN and SVGIG (reference sequence). The length of the CDR3 is 15 residues. Trimming shortened V by 5 bases and J by 6 bases, and 21 bases separated the two germline ends. CDR3 in amino acids: CAWDTGRFLSDTQYF. CDR3 DNA: TGTGCCTGGGATACAGGACGTTTCCTTTCTGATACGCAGTATTTT.

Here the CDR3 DNA reads TGTGCCAGCAGCCTCTCGGCGGGAGGGCCCGATACGCAGTATTTT. Protein sequence: CASSLSAGGPDTQYF. V gene TRBV7-9 combines with J gene TRBJ2-3; TRBD2 agrees at 9 bases. This CDR3 comprises 15 residues. Trimming took 5 bases from V and 6 from J; bases not matched to a gene: 9. Germline CDR1 and CDR2: SEHNR and FQNEAQ (reference sequence). The complete variable domain, with remaining parts taken from reference TRBV7-9 and TRBJ2-3, reads DTGVSQNPRHKITKRGQNVTFRCDPISEHNRLYWYRQTLGQGPEFLTYFQNEAQLEKSRLLSDRFSAERPKGSFSTLEIQRTEQGDSAMYLCASSLSAGGPDTQYFGPGTRLTVL.

The rearrangement joins TRBV5-1 to TRBJ1-1; tentative D call: TRBD1 (6 bases). Germline V lookup: CDR1 SGHRS, CDR2 YFSETQ. The CDR3 consists of 13 residues. V was cut by 1 base and J by 4 bases, with 8 bases left in between. Written as DNA, the CDR3 is TGCGCCAGCAGCTTGACAGGGTTCACTGAAGCTTTCTTT. Protein sequence: CASSLTGFTEAFF. The full variable domain, with the rest looked up from reference TRBV5-1 and TRBJ1-1, is KAGVTQTPRYLIKTRGQQVTLSCSPISGHRSVSWYQQTPGQGLQFLFEYFSETQRNKGNFPGRFSGRQFSNSRSEMNVSTLELGDSALYLCASSLTGFTEAFFGQGTRLTVV.

The chain combines TRBV5-4 with TRBJ2-2, with D perhaps TRBD2 (6 bases). The V and J ends lost 0 bases and 0 bases respectively, with 18 bases between them. CDR1 and CDR2 from the germline V gene are SGHNT and YYREEE (reference sequence). This CDR3 has 19 amino acids. DNA for the CDR3: TGTGCCAGCAGCTTGGATCTAGTCGGGAGAGCGTCGAACACCGGGGAGCTGTTTTTT. Protein: CASSLDLVGRASNTGELFF. The entire variable domain, with the rest obtained from reference TRBV5-4 and TRBJ2-2, is as follows: ETGVTQSPTHLIKTRGQQVTLRCSSQSGHNTVSWYQQALGQGPQFIFQYYREEENGRGNFPPRFSGLQFPNYSSELNVNALELDDSALYLCASSLDLVGRASNTGELFFGEGSRLTVL.

The gene calls are TRBV27 and TRBJ2-3, with TRBD2 matching 14 bases. CDR3 length: 19 amino acids. From germline, CDR1 is MNHEY and CDR2 SMNVEV (reference sequence). Germline trimming cut 8 bases from V and 0 bases from J; bases unmatched to any gene: 13. CDR3 protein: CASFSGTSGRGGSTDTQYF. In nucleotides, the CDR3 is TGTGCCAGCTTCTCCGGGACTAGCGGGAGAGGGGGCAGCACAGATACGCAGTATTTT.

This chain links TRBV9 with TRBJ2-2; possible D gene TRBD2, 6 bases. The V end lost 4 bases, the J end lost 7 bases, and 17 bases lay between the germline ends. The germline V gene encodes CDR1 SGDLS and CDR2 YYNGEE. The length of the CDR3 is 15 residues. CDR3 in DNA: TGTGCCAGCAGCCTCGGGACTGCAACTATCGGGGAGCTGTTTTTT. Translation: CASSLGTATIGELFF.

This clone was counted a few times. V is TRBV11-3 and J is TRBJ1-1; D ambiguous. V was clipped by 0 bases and J by 1 base, with 9 bases between them. CDR1 is SGHNT, CDR2 YENEEA, per germline. The CDR3 runs 15 residues. The CDR3 DNA follows: TGTGCCAGCAGCTTAGACGACGGATCGAACACTGAAGCTTTCTTT. Its protein is CASSLDDGSNTEAFF.

V is TRBV28 and J is TRBJ2-7; tentatively, D is TRBD1 (5 bases). The V and J ends lost 7 bases and 5 bases respectively, with 18 bases between them. CDR3 size: 14 residues. Germline values: CDR1 MDHEN, CDR2 SYDVKM. The CDR3 nucleotides are TGTGCCAGCACCCCCCTGGACACGGCCCACGAGCAGTACTTC. Translation gives CASTPLDTAHEQYF.

The CDR3 nucleotides read TGTGCCAGCAGCGTCGGACAGGGGACCGGGGAGCAGTTCTTC. Its protein is CASSVGQGTGEQFF. The chain joins TRBV9 to TRBJ2-1; 9 bases match TRBD1. CDR1 and CDR2 from the germline V gene are SGDLS and YYNGEE. V trimming: 2 bases; J trimming: 10 bases; junction bases outside the gene matches: 7. This CDR3 region has 14 residues.